This entry lists 26 T cell receptor beta chains sequenced from one sample in a study of cytomegalovirus exposure and HLA in healthy donors. The assay was immunoSEQ multiplex PCR, and TCRdb's table has in-frame clones only and misses some. Of 250,000 or so clones listed, around nine tenths are singletons. The specimen sequenced was PBMCs. The receptors here all came from a man aged 18-30 years in good health and CMV-seronegative.

This clone was recorded a few times. The chain carries TRBV15 and TRBJ2-7; possibly TRBD2 for D (6 bases). V lost 1 base to trimming and J lost 0 bases, with 13 bases between them. This CDR3 contains 16 residues. CDR1 and CDR2 from the germline V gene are LNHNV and YYDKDF (reference sequence). The CDR3 spells CATSRGGGYSSYEQYF. CDR3 sequence (DNA): TGTGCCACCAGCAGAGGTGGGGGGTATAGCTCCTACGAGCAGTACTTC.

The CDR3 nucleotides read TGTGCCAGCAGCTTGGAGGGGGTTCGTGAGCAGTTCTTC. Encoded protein: CASSLEGVREQFF. The J gene is TRBJ2-1, the V gene TRBV5-4, with D perhaps matching TRBD1 (6 bases). The length of the CDR3 is 13 residues. Germline CDR1 and CDR2: SGHNT and YYREEE (reference sequence). Trimming removed 0 bases at V and 9 bases at J, with 10 bases between.

The chain recombines TRBV4-1 with TRBJ2-7; maybe TRBD2 (6 bases). The germline V gene encodes CDR1 MGHRA and CDR2 YSYEKL. The CDR3 length is 14 residues. The V end lost 3 bases, the J end lost 0 bases, and 9 bases lay between the germline ends. The CDR3 bases are TGCGCCAGCAGCCAGCGGGGCAGCTCCTACGAGCAGTACTTC. Translated: CASSQRGSSYEQYF.

The sample holds one count of this clone. This chain links TRBV28 with TRBJ1-2, with D tentatively TRBD1 (5 bases). V shed 8 bases and J shed 8 bases, with 15 bases lying between them. Germline-derived CDR1 and CDR2 are MDHEN and SYDVKM. This CDR3 comprises 12 residues. CDR3 loop: CASHGQKEGYTF. CDR3 sequence (DNA): TGTGCCAGCCACGGACAAAAAGAGGGCTACACCTTC.

The V gene is TRBV28, the J gene TRBJ2-7; no reliable D call. Germline CDR1 and CDR2: MDHEN and SYDVKM. V was clipped by 7 bases and J by 5 bases, with 6 bases between them. The CDR3 loop spans 10 amino acids. This chain's CDR3 is CASIVDEQYF. The CDR3 nucleotides read TGTGCCAGCATCGTAGACGAGCAGTACTTC.

This rearrangement joins TRBV2 to TRBJ2-1; D gene unclear. This CDR3 has 11 amino acids. Trimming pared 8 bases from V and 4 bases from J, leaving 6 bases between. The germline gives CDR1 SNHLY, CDR2 FYNNEI. CDR3 bases: TGTGCCAGCTTGCGATACAATGAGCAGTTCTTC. It codes for CASLRYNEQFF.

This clone has only one observation. One junction end does not reproduce the germline sequence, and a read error may be involved. This chain joins TRBV27 and TRBJ2-1; a possible D gene is TRBD1 (6 bases). The CDR3 is 13 residues long. Germline V gene sequence: CDR1 MNHEY, CDR2 SMNVEV (reference sequence). CDR3: CASRLLGGNEQFF. DNA for the CDR3: TGTGCCAGCAGGTTATTAGGGGGCAATGAGCAGTTCTTC.

The chain joins TRBV7-6 to TRBJ1-4; a weak D match, TRBD1 (6 bases). Trimming left V 5 bases short and J 5 bases short, with 12 bases between. This CDR3 is built from 14 residues. Per germline, CDR1 SGHVS and CDR2 FNYEAQ. This chain's CDR3 is CASSPETGNEKLFF. Here the CDR3 DNA reads TGTGCCAGCAGCCCCGAGACAGGAAATGAAAAACTGTTTTTT. Filled out from reference TRBV7-6 and TRBJ1-4, the complete variable domain reads GAGVSQSPRYKVTKRGQDVALRCDPISGHVSLYWYRQALGQGPEFLTYFNYEAQQDKSGLPNDRFSAERPEGSISTLTIQRTEQRDSAMYRCASSPETGNEKLFFGSGTQLSVL.

This chain links TRBV7-9 with TRBJ1-2, with D hard to call. The CDR3 is 15 amino acids. The germline V gene has CDR1 SEHNR and CDR2 FQNEAQ (reference sequence). V lost 1 base to trimming and J lost 6 bases, with 15 bases between them. Here the CDR3 DNA reads TGTGCCAGCAGCTTAGGTCATCTCCTACTCCATGGCTACACCTTC. Translation gives CASSLGHLLLHGYTF.

The chain employs TRBV2 and TRBJ2-5; TRBD1 matches 8 bases. With 9 bases clipped from V and 1 base from J, the junction kept 7 bases outside the gene matches. The CDR3 loop spans 14 amino acids. Germline V gene sequence: CDR1 SNHLY, CDR2 FYNNEI. CDR3 nucleotide sequence: TGTGCCAGTCAGGGGGCCTGGGGCCAAGAGACCCAGTACTTC. Its protein is CASQGAWGQETQYF.

The chain uses TRBV6-5 and TRBJ2-7; 7 bases align to TRBD2. Germline CDR1 reads MNHEY; CDR2 reads SVGAGI. CDR3 size: 16 residues. The V gene end was trimmed by 0 bases and the J gene end by 0 bases; junction bases not matched to a gene: 5. CDR3 loop: CASSYSGEGSSYEQYF. CDR3 DNA: TGTGCCAGCAGTTACTCGGGGGAGGGTAGCTCCTACGAGCAGTACTTC.

The J gene is TRBJ2-5, the V gene TRBV9; 9 nucleotides match TRBD1. The CDR3 is 17 amino acids. The V and J ends lost 0 bases and 2 bases, in that order; junction bases with no gene match: 8. Per germline, CDR1 SGDLS and CDR2 YYNGEE. The DNA for the CDR3 is TGTGCCAGCAGCGTAGCCCCACCGGACAGGGGTCAAGAGACCCAGTACTTC. Its translation: CASSVAPPDRGQETQYF.

For the CDR3, the DNA is TGTGCCAGCAGTGCGCCCCTAGCAGGGGCGATGTACGAGCAGTACTTC. Residues: CASSAPLAGAMYEQYF. V usage is TRBV25-1 and J usage is TRBJ2-7; TRBD1 might be the D (6 bases). V was trimmed by 4 bases and J by 4 bases, leaving 20 bases between them. Per the germline V gene, CDR1 is MGHDK and CDR2 is SYGVNS. This CDR3 has 16 amino acids.

This sequence joins TRBV7-2 and TRBJ2-1; TRBD1 aligns across 9 bases. The germline V gene has CDR1 SGHTA and CDR2 FQGNSA. Trimming removed 5 bases from V and 1 base from J; junction bases left unmatched: 3. This CDR3 is 15 amino acids long. The CDR3 DNA sequence: TGTGCCAGCAGCGCAGGGACAGGGTCCTACAATGAGCAGTTCTTC. This translates into CASSAGTGSYNEQFF. The full variable domain, in which reference TRBV7-2 and TRBJ2-1 provide the parts outside the CDR3, is GAGVSQSPSNKVTEKGKDVELRCDPISGHTALYWYRQSLGQGLEFLIYFQGNSAPDKSGLPSDRFSAERTGGSVSTLTIQRTQQEDSAVYLCASSAGTGSYNEQFFGPGTRLTVL.

V usage is TRBV30 and J usage is TRBJ1-2; D gene unclear. The germline gives CDR1 GTSNPN, CDR2 SVGIG (reference sequence). Trimming removed 2 bases from V and 4 bases from J, with 5 bases in between. CDR3 length: 11 amino acids. CDR3 residues: CAWSLPYGYTF. CDR3 coding DNA: TGTGCCTGGAGTCTCCCCTATGGCTACACCTTC.

The chain carries TRBV7-8 and TRBJ2-2; 11 nucleotides match TRBD2. V shed 4 bases, J shed 5 bases, and the junction held 3 bases outside the gene matches. CDR1 and CDR2 from the germline V gene are SGHVS and FQNEAQ. This CDR3 is built from 15 residues. The DNA for the CDR3 is TGTGCCAGCAGCTATACTAGCGGGAGTACCGGGGAGCTGTTTTTT. Its protein product is CASSYTSGSTGELFF.

This clone was detected only once. This chain connects TRBV28 to TRBJ1-5; D not certain. This CDR3 contains 13 residues. V lost 5 bases and J 0 bases, leaving 5 bases between the germline ends. CDR1 MDHEN and CDR2 SYDVKM come from the germline V gene. The CDR3 DNA reads TGTGCCAGCAGTACAAATAGCAATCAGCCCCAGCATTTT. Translated, it gives CASSTNSNQPQHF.

This clone occurred once. The CDR3 loop is CASSRAYRGDYEQYF. In DNA form, the CDR3 reads TGTGCCAGCAGTCGGGCCTACAGGGGAGATTACGAGCAGTACTTC. The chain combines TRBV6-5 with TRBJ2-7, with 7 bases that match TRBD1. The CDR3 has 15 residues. With V trimmed by 5 bases and J by 4 bases, 11 bases remained unmatched. In germline, CDR1 is MNHEY, CDR2 SVGAGI.

The chain uses TRBV6-5 and TRBJ1-1; maybe TRBD1 (5 bases). The CDR3 loop spans 15 amino acids. Germline V CDR1 and CDR2: MNHEY, SVGAGI. V dropped 2 bases and J dropped 0 bases, with 10 bases sitting between them. The CDR3 loop is CASSYTRGMNTEAFF. The CDR3 nucleotides are TGTGCCAGCAGTTACACGCGGGGGATGAACACTGAAGCTTTCTTT.

This clone came up once. V usage is TRBV25-1 and J usage is TRBJ2-7, with 10 bases matching TRBD1. The germline V gene encodes CDR1 MGHDK and CDR2 SYGVNS. CDR3 length: 16 amino acids. With 6 bases clipped from V and 3 bases from J, the junction kept 11 bases outside the gene matches. The CDR3 DNA sequence: TGTGCCAGCAGCCCCTTAGGCGGGACAGGGGACTACGAGCAGTACTTC. Protein product: CASSPLGGTGDYEQYF.

In nucleotides, the CDR3 is TGTGCCAGCAGTGAAGCCCCCCAGGCGCCTGGCTACACCTTC. Residues: CASSEAPQAPGYTF. The chain uses TRBV6-1 and TRBJ1-2; D is uncertain. Trimming removed 0 bases at V and 7 bases at J, with 12 bases between. The CDR3 extends over 14 amino acids. Germline CDR1 and CDR2: MNHNS and SASEGT.

The chain has TRBV7-2 and TRBJ2-5; D gene unclear. The V end was cut by 3 bases, the J end by 5 bases, with 10 bases between. The CDR3 runs 13 residues. The V gene's germline CDR1 is SGHTA and CDR2 FQGNSA. The chain's CDR3 is CASSFGHGETQYF. CDR3 bases: TGTGCCAGCAGCTTCGGCCACGGGGAGACCCAGTACTTC.

This chain joins TRBV6-5 and TRBJ2-7; possibly TRBD2 for D (6 bases). Trimming pared 6 bases from V and 4 bases from J, leaving 10 bases between. CDR1 and CDR2 from the germline V gene are MNHEY and SVGAGI. This CDR3 is built from 12 residues. CDR3 nucleotides: TGTGCCAGCAGGGAGGGGAGTTACGAGCAGTACTTC. Amino acid sequence: CASREGSYEQYF.

The V call is TRBV29-1, the J call TRBJ1-1, with D unresolved. The CDR3 has 11 amino acids. V was pared by 5 bases and J by 4 bases, with 8 bases between. The V gene's germline CDR1 is SQVTM and CDR2 ANQGSEA. The chain's CDR3 is CSVPGGTEAFF. The CDR3 DNA follows: TGCAGCGTTCCGGGAGGCACTGAAGCTTTCTTT.

This chain links TRBV5-1 with TRBJ2-7, with TRBD1 matching 10 bases. V shed 2 bases, J shed 1 base, and the junction held 6 bases outside the gene matches. The CDR3 length is 16 residues. Germline CDR1 is SGHRS and CDR2 is YFSETQ. The CDR3, as DNA: TGCGCCAGCAGCTTTAATTCGGGACAGGGGTCCTACGAGCAGTACTTC. Translating it yields CASSFNSGQGSYEQYF.

This clone was seen a handful of times. This chain joins TRBV6-1 and TRBJ1-2, with D possibly TRBD1 on 5 matching bases. The CDR3 sequence is 12 residues long. Between the trimmed V and J ends, which lost 6 bases and 3 bases, there was a span of 8 bases. The V gene's germline CDR1 is MNHNS and CDR2 SASEGT. CDR3 DNA sequence: TGTGCCAGCAGACAGGTTGACTATGGCTACACCTTC. Encoded protein: CASRQVDYGYTF.